This TCR beta chain emerged from a study of PD-L1 blockade in urothelial cancer (dated by TCRdb to about 2017). Looking at the study overall: Therapy was started around 2014 for all patients, and atezolizumab 1,200 mg was administered intravenously every 3 weeks. Blood samples gave median yields of about 150,000 T cells and 82,636 unique TCRs, along with a median clonality of 0.080. About nine tenths of the roughly 29 patients were males with bladder-origin urothelial cancer, and about 65% of the roughly 30 reported a prior smoking history. Pretreatment tumor samples and matched peripheral blood, collected serially before and after atezolizumab treatment, underwent TCR sequencing. Blood samples were analyzed at two time points: 3 weeks after treatment start (second dose) and 6 weeks after treatment start. An exploratory multi-omic analysis was conducted of the somatic, immune and clinical correlates of response to PD-L1 blockade with atezolizumab in urothelial cancer. In the same patients, whole exome sequencing and RNA sequencing of pretreatment tumors were performed in addition to TCR sequencing. Pretreatment blood TCR-seq was available for fewer than 30 patients, at least one posttreatment blood collection was obtained for 25 or so patients, and tumor TCR-seq was available for 25 or so patients. Progression-free survival longer than 6 months counted as durable clinical benefit, and TCR features were additionally tested against both progression-free and overall survival. Patients had an ECOG performance status of 0 or 1 and had received between 0 and 3 prior chemotherapy regimens. Roughly nine patients achieved durable clinical benefit and approximately 20 did not.

Concerning this clone: What this receptor recognizes is not known. No much larger clone exists at a distance of one base, and base qualities are not known.

CDR3 length: 15 amino acids, cysteine to phenylalanine. The entry retains the CDR3 DNA only, 45 bases that are in frame from base 1. The germline ends are 16 bases apart after V is trimmed by 2 bases and J by 7 bases. The germline V gene provides CDR1 MDHEN and CDR2 SYDVKM. Overall results and qualifications from the work: Patients with durable benefit showed greater expansion of tumor-associated TCR clones in peripheral blood 3 weeks after starting treatment (n ≈ 22, p = 0.022). Improved progression-free and overall survival was found to be associated with pretreatment peripheral blood TCR clonality below the median. Because the sample size was small (n of about 29) and many of the analyses were exploratory, the results are meant to be hypothesis-generating.

Synthetic TCR analog templates were spiked into each PCR to estimate absolute template abundance from read counts. The immunoSEQ assay used bias-controlled V and J gene primers to amplify TCRbeta CDR3 regions from genomic DNA. Sequencing of rearranged TCRbeta segments was done at approximately 20X coverage. For the original study's pipeline: Sequencing errors were corrected by clustering and CDR3s were annotated against IMGT to assign V, D and J genes. Only productive TCRbeta rearrangements were used in downstream analyses, excluding out-of-frame or stop-codon sequences. Clonality was computed as one minus Shannon entropy normalized by the log of the number of unique productive sequences. Clones differing between time points or between blood and tumor were identified by Fisher's exact test with Benjamini-Hochberg correction at adjusted p below 0.01. TCRdb limited this immuneACCESS table to in-frame rearrangements with V and J called. A share of clones is missing; checked studies link under half to unresolved V genes, and the rest is unexplained. V and J calls and clone size are copied from that table; D and trimming were computed from the DNA. Counted in this sample were about 30,000 clones; 84% of them appeared once. About a sixth of the sample belongs to the ten largest clones.

The time point label on this specimen signifies: pretreatment peripheral blood. The cohort comprised 25 to 35 patients with locally advanced or metastatic urothelial carcinoma treated at Memorial Sloan Kettering on a trial protocol. Peripheral blood mononuclear cells were collected pretreatment and during treatment, with between 1 and 8 total time points per patient. The Qiagen DNeasy Blood extraction kit was used to purify genomic DNA from total PBMCs and tumor samples. PBMCs were collected pretreatment and during treatment, and were isolated and stored as previously described. This TCR was recovered from a man aged 60-69 years with urothelial cancer. This specimen consisted of PBMCs, obtained around atezolizumab (anti-PD-L1) treatment. In this chain, TRBV28 is recombined with TRBJ2-3; a weak D assignment points to TRBD2 (6 bases agree). The CDR3: CASSLLDGSAYTQYF. Here is the DNA: TGTGCCAGCAGTTTACTTGACGGGAGCGCATATACGCAGTATTTT.